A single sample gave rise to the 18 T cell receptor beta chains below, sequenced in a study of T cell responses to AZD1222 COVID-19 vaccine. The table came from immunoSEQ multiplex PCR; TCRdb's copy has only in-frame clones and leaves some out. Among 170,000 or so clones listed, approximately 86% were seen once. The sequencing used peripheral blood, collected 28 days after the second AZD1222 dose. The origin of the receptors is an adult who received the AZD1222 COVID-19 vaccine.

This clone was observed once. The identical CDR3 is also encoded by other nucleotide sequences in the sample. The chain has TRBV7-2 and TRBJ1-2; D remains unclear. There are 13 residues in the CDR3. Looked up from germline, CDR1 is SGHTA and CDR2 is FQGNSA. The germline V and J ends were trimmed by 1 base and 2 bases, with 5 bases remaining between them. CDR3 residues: CASSLDGNYGYTF. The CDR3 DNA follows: TGTGCCAGCAGCTTAGACGGAAACTATGGCTACACCTTC.

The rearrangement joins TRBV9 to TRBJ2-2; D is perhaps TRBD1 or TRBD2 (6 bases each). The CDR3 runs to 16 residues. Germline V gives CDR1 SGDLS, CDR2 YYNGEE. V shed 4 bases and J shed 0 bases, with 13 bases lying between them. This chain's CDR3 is CASSLARDTNTGELFF. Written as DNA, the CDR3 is TGTGCCAGCAGCCTAGCGCGGGACACGAACACCGGGGAGCTGTTTTTT.

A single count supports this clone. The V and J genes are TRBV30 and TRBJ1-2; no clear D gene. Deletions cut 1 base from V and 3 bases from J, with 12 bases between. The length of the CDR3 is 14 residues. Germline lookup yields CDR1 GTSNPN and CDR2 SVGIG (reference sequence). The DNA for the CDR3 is TGTGCCTGGAGTGATGGGTGGGGAGACTATGGCTACACCTTC. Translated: CAWSDGWGDYGYTF.

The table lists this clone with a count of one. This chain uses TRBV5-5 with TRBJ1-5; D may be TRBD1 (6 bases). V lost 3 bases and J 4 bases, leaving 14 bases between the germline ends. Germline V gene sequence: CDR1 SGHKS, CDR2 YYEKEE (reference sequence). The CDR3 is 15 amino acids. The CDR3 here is CASSSLDSNNQPQHF. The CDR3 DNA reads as TGTGCCAGCAGCTCCTTGGACAGCAATAATCAGCCCCAGCATTTT.

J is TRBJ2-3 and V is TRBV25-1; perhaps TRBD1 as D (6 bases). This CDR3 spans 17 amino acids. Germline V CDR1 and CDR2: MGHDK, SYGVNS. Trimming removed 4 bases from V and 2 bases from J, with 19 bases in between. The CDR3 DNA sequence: TGTGCCAGCAGTGGACATCACAGGGCACCCTTCACAGATACGCAGTATTTT. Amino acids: CASSGHHRAPFTDTQYF.

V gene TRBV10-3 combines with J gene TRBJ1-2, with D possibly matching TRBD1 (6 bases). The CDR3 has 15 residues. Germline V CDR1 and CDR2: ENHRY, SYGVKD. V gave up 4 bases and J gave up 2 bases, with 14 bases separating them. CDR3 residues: CAISGGAGINYGYTF. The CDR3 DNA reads TGTGCCATCAGTGGGGGGGCAGGGATAAACTATGGCTACACCTTC.

The CDR3 sequence: CAWSLGGRETQYF. The CDR3 DNA is TGTGCCTGGAGTTTGGGGGGCCGGGAGACCCAGTACTTC. This chain connects TRBV30 to TRBJ2-5; TRBD1 or TRBD2 may be the D gene (6 bases each). Germline V gives CDR1 GTSNPN, CDR2 SVGIG (reference sequence). Trimming pared 2 bases from V and 5 bases from J, leaving 12 bases between. CDR3 length: 13 amino acids.

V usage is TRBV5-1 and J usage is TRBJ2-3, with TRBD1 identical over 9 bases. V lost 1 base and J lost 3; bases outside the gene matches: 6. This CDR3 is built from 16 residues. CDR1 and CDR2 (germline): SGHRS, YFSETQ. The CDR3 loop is CASSLSGDRATDTQYF. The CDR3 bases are TGCGCCAGCAGCTTGAGTGGGGACAGGGCAACAGATACGCAGTATTTT.

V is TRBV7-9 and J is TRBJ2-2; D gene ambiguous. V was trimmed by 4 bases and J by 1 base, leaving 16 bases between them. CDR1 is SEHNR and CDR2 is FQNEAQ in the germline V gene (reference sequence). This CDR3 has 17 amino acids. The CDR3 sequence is CASSSPRRAVNTGELFF. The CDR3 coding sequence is TGTGCCAGCAGCTCCCCCCGCCGGGCCGTGAACACCGGGGAGCTGTTTTTT.

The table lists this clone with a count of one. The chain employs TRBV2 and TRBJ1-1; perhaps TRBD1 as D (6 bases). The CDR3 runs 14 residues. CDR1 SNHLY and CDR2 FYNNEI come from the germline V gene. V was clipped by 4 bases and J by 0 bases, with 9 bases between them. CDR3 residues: CASSARTVNTEAFF. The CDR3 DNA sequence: TGTGCCAGCAGTGCTCGGACAGTGAACACTGAAGCTTTCTTT. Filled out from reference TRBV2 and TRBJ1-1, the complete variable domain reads EPEVTQTPSHQVTQMGQEVILRCVPISNHLYFYWYRQILGQKVEFLVSFYNNEISEKSEIFDDQFSVERPDGSNFTLKIRSTKLEDSAMYFCASSARTVNTEAFFGQGTRLTVV.

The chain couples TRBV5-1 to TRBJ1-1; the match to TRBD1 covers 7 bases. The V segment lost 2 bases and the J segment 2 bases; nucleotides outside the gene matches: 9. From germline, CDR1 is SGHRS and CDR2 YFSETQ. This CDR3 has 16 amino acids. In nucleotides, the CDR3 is TGCGCCAGCAGCTTACTTACAGGGGTGAGAAACACTGAAGCTTTCTTT. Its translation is CASSLLTGVRNTEAFF.

The CDR3 sequence is CASSYSDQSRTQYF. The CDR3 region has the DNA TGTGCCAGCAGTTACTCGGATCAGAGCCGCACGCAGTATTTT. The V call is TRBV6-5, the J call TRBJ2-3; D unclear. Germline values: CDR1 MNHEY, CDR2 SVGAGI. Deletions cut 0 bases from V and 9 bases from J, with 13 bases between. CDR3 length equals 14 residues.

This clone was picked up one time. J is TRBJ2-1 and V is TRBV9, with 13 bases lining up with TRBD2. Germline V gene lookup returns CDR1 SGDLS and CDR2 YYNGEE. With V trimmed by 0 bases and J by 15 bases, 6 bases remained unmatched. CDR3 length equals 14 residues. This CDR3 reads CASSVGTSGGVLFF. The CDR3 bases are TGTGCCAGCAGCGTAGGAACTAGCGGGGGGGTGCTGTTCTTC.

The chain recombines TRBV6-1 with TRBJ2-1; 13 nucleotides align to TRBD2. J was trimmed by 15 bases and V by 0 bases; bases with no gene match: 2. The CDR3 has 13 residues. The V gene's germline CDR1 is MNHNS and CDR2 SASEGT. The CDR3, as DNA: TGTGCCAGCAGTGAAGCACTAGCGGGGGGGCCGTTCTTC. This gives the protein CASSEALAGGPFF.

This CDR3 reads CASSTQGSQETQYF. The CDR3 DNA is TGTGCCAGCAGCACCCAGGGATCGCAAGAGACCCAGTACTTC. The rearrangement uses TRBV9 and TRBJ2-5, with D tentatively TRBD1 (5 bases). The germline CDR1 and CDR2 sequences are SGDLS and YYNGEE. With 4 bases removed from V and 2 bases from J, the gap between germline ends came to 12 bases. The CDR3 spans 14 residues.

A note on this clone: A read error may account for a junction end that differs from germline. CDR3 coding DNA: TGTGCCAGCTCACCACCGGGGGGGCTCGGCGAGCGGTTCTTC. Translating it yields CASSPPGGLGERFF. This sequence joins TRBV18 and TRBJ1-2; maybe TRBD1 (6 bases). CDR3 length: 14 residues. Germline CDR1 KGHSH, CDR2 LQKENI.

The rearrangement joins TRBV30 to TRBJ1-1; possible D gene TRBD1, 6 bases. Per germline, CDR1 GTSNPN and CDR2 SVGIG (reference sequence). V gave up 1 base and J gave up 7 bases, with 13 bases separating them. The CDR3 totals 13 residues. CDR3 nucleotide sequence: TGTGCCTGGAGTGGGGGGGGCTCTGGTGAAGCTTTCTTT. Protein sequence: CAWSGGGSGEAFF.

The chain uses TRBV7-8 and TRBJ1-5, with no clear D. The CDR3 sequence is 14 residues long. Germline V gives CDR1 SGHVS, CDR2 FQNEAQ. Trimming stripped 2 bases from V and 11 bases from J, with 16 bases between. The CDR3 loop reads CASSLKGSGGAQHF. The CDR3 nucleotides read TGTGCCAGCAGCTTAAAGGGAAGCGGAGGAGCCCAGCATTTT.